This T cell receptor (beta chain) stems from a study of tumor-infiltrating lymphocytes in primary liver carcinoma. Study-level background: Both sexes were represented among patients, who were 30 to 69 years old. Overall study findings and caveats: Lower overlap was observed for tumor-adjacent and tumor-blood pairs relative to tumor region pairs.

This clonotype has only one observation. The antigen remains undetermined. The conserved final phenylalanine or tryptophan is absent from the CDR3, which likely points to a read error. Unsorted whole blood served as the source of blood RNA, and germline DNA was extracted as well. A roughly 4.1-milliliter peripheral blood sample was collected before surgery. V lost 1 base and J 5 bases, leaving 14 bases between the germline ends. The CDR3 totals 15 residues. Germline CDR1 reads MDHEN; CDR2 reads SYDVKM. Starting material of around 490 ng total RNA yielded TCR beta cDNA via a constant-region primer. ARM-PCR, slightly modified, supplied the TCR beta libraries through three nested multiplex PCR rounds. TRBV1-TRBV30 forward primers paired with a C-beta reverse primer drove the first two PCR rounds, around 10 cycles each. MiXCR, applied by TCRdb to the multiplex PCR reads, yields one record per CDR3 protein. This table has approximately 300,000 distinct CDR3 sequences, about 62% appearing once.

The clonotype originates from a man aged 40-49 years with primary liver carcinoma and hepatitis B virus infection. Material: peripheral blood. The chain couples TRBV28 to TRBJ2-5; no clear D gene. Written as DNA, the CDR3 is TGTGCCAGCAGTTTATTTTCTACCGGTGGGGAGACCCAGTACCTC. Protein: CASSLFSTGGETQYL.